A selection of T cell receptor beta chains follows, all from one sample in a study of T cell repertoires in cytomegalovirus infection. These receptors are not linked to any known antigen. TCRdb analysed the reads with MiXCR anew, one entry per CDR3 protein. In the table there are more than 55,000 distinct CDR3 sequences, approximately 20% of which are singletons. Specimen: CD8+ T cells from cultured PBMCs, collected from culture after CMV antigen stimulation. The source of these receptors is a human donor in good health (CMV status not recorded). Some clones in this sample may be carry-over from other donors' samples. Both conserved end residues are part of each CDR3. D genes are given only for firm matches. A row's size may be missing; if present it is once, few, many or a size class.

>.|TRBJ1-1|few|TRBV28
CASSPRGGGDAEAFF
TGTGCCAGCAGTCCCCGAGGAGGAGGAGACGCTGAAGCTTTCTTT
>TRBD2|TRBJ2-7|few|TRBV7-2
CASSLYLETSEPYEQYF
TGTGCCAGCAGCTTATATCTCGAGACTAGCGAGCCCTACGAGCAGTACTTC
>.|TRBJ1-2|few|TRBV12-3/TRBV12-4
CASRHMDTYYGYTF
TGTGCCAGCAGACATATGGACACCTACTATGGCTACACCTTC
>.|TRBJ2-1|.|TRBV11-2
CASSSGTTYNEQFF
TGTGCCAGCAGCTCCGGGACAACTTACAATGAGCAGTTCTTC
>TRBD1|TRBJ1-6|few|TRBV6-5
CASSYSAGGSPLHF
TGTGCCAGCAGTTACTCGGCAGGGGGGTCACCCCTCCACTTT
>.|TRBJ2-5|.|TRBV27
CASSLVTDSQYQETQYF
TGTGCCAGCAGTTTGGTTACGGACAGCCAGTACCAAGAGACCCAGTACTTC
>TRBD1|TRBJ1-5|few|TRBV27
CASRLTGGSGQPQHF
TGTGCCAGCAGGCTTACAGGGGGTAGTGGTCAGCCCCAGCATTTT
>.|TRBJ2-7|many|TRBV4-1
CASSQENREAYEQYF
TGCGCCAGCAGCCAGGAAAACAGGGAAGCCTACGAGCAGTACTTC
>TRBD2|TRBJ2-1|many|TRBV7-9
CASSPLAGNVNEQFF
TGTGCCAGCAGCCCGCTAGCGGGGAACGTCAATGAGCAGTTCTTC
>TRBD2|TRBJ2-7|many|TRBV7-2
CASSWVSGGEREQYF
TGTGCCAGCAGCTGGGTTAGCGGGGGGGAGCGCGAGCAGTACTTC
>.|TRBJ2-5|few|TRBV4-2
CASSQDGTHEETQYF
TGTGCCAGCAGCCAAGATGGGACCCACGAAGAGACCCAGTACTTC
>TRBD1|TRBJ2-3|few|TRBV27
CASSLRGLSTDTQYF
TGTGCCAGCAGTTTAAGGGGGCTAAGCACAGATACGCAGTATTTT
>.|TRBJ1-3|few|TRBV11-2
CASTLSSFSGNTIYF
TGTGCCAGCACCCTTAGCAGCTTCTCTGGAAACACCATATATTTT
>TRBD2|TRBJ2-3|few|TRBV27
CASSPETSGGAGDTQYF
TGTGCCAGCAGTCCAGAGACTAGCGGGGGGGCCGGAGATACGCAGTATTTT
>.|TRBJ2-3|.|TRBV6-2/TRBV6-3
CASSYLERPDTQYF
TGTGCCAGCAGTTATTTAGAACGTCCGGATACGCAGTATTTT
>.|TRBJ2-1|.|TRBV6-2/TRBV6-3
CASSSGPDLINEQFF
TGTGCCAGCAGTTCAGGACCCGACTTAATCAATGAGCAGTTCTTC
>TRBD1|TRBJ2-7|few|TRBV6-1
CASRTTGKGEQYF
TGTGCCAGCAGGACGACAGGGAAGGGCGAGCAGTACTTC